This is a list of T cell receptor beta chains from one sample in a study of human T cells and chemical hapten exposure. MiXCR, run by TCRdb on the RACE reads, gives a single entry per CDR3 protein. The sample lists about 30,000 distinct CDR3 sequences, nearly 6% occurring once. This material consisted of whole blood, taken in connection with sensitization to the hapten diphenylcyclopropenone (DPC). These receptors were obtained from a man aged 25 to 40 with alopecia areata. Some clones in this sample may be carry-over from other donors' samples. CDR3s include the opening cysteine and the closing phenylalanine or tryptophan. A D gene is named only where the DNA matches it firmly. Clone size is stated in some rows and not others, as once, few, many or a class when expanded.

TRBD2,many,16,TRBV6-2/TRBV6-3,TRBJ2-3,CASSSPGLAEVDTQYF,TGTGCCAGCAGTTCCCCGGGGCTAGCGGAAGTAGATACGCAGTATTTT
TRBD1,few,16,TRBV7-2,TRBJ1-5,CASSTGTDYSNQPQHF,TGTGCCAGCAGCACCGGGACAGATTATAGCAATCAGCCCCAGCATTTT
-,many,13,TRBV29-1,TRBJ2-2,CSVDRGRTGELFF,TGCAGCGTTGACAGGGGTAGGACCGGGGAGCTGTTTTTT
-,-,16,TRBV3-2,TRBJ2-2,CASSQRGLTNTGELFF,TGTGCCAGCAGCCAACGGGGCCTTACGAACACCGGGGAGCTGTTTTTT
TRBD2,many,15,TRBV4-2,TRBJ2-7,CASSQEAGGFGEQYF,TGTGCCAGCAGCCAAGAAGCGGGGGGGTTCGGAGAGCAGTACTTC
-,many,11,TRBV12-3/TRBV12-4,TRBJ1-2,CASSPQHGYTF,TGTGCCAGCAGTCCACAGCATGGCTACACCTTC
-,many,13,TRBV9,TRBJ1-1,CASNPTGNTEAFF,TGTGCCAGCAACCCGACAGGGAACACTGAAGCTTTCTTT
TRBD2,many,16,TRBV7-9,TRBJ2-7,CASSQPGTSGLSEQYF,TGTGCCAGCAGCCAACCCGGGACTAGCGGTCTAAGTGAGCAGTACTTC
-,many,16,TRBV7-8,TRBJ1-4,CASSLDRDATNEKLFF,TGTGCCAGCAGCTTAGACAGGGATGCTACTAATGAAAAACTGTTTTTT
-,many,15,TRBV30,TRBJ1-5,CAWSVIHGGNQPQHF,TGTGCCTGGAGTGTAATCCACGGGGGCAATCAGCCCCAGCATTTT